This T cell receptor beta chain originates from a study of cytomegalovirus exposure and HLA in healthy donors. Study context: T cells numbering around 170 million yielded roughly 120 million unique TCR beta sequences in an earlier analysis. The study placed less than 90% of its roughly 410 genotyped donors in the Caucasian-associated ancestry cluster.

This clone was seen a handful of times. Its antigen remains unknown. The PCR employed 60 Vbeta primers together with 13 Jbeta primers. The authors' processing: In a later analysis, the count reached some 73 million unique TCR beta chains, with roughly 12 million shared. The data were produced by immunoSEQ multiplex PCR, yet TCRdb's version contains in-frame clones alone and is incomplete. V, J and clone size are taken as reported in that table, and D and trimming were inferred from the DNA itself. The profile covers 130,000 to 150,000 clones, with about two thirds appearing a single time and about 4.1% taken by the ten largest. Study-wide results and caveats: Confirmation in vitro established that a few CMV-associated chains were specific for CMV antigens.

This CDR3 region has 15 residues. CDR1 is SGHNT and CDR2 is YYREEE in the germline V gene (reference sequence). The V and J ends lost 2 bases and 1 base respectively, with 9 bases between them. Sequencing was carried out using PBMCs. V is TRBV5-4 and J is TRBJ2-2; D possibly corresponds to TRBD2 (6 bases). The clonotype comes from a man aged 60-69 years in good health and CMV-seronegative. DNA of the CDR3: TGTGCCAGCAGCTTTGGAGGGCGGAACACCGGGGAGCTGTTTTTT. This codes for CASSFGGRNTGELFF. Full variable domain (rest looked up from reference TRBV5-4 and TRBJ2-2): ETGVTQSPTHLIKTRGQQVTLRCSSQSGHNTVSWYQQALGQGPQFIFQYYREEENGRGNFPPRFSGLQFPNYSSELNVNALELDDSALYLCASSFGGRNTGELFFGEGSRLTVL.